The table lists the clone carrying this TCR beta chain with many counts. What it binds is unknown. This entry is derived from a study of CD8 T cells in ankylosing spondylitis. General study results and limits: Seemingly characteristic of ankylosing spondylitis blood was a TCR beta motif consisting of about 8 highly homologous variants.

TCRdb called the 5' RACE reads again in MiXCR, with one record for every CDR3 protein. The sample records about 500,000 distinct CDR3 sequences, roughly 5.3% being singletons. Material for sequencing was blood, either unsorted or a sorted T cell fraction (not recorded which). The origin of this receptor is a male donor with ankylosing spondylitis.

CDR3 loop: CASSHRSGDRGSLDYGYTF. CDR3 nucleotides: TGTGCCAGCAGCCACCGATCAGGGGACAGGGGGTCCCTGGACTATGGCTACACCTTC. The rearrangement joins TRBV11-1 to TRBJ1-2, with 11 bases aligning to TRBD1. CDR3 length: 19 amino acids. The germline V gene has CDR1 SGHAT and CDR2 FQDESV (reference sequence). The junction had 17 bases not matched to a gene; V was cut back by 5 bases and J by 3 bases. Full variable domain (outside the CDR3, taken from reference TRBV11-1 and TRBJ1-2): EAEVAQSPRYKITEKSQAVAFWCDPISGHATLYWYRQILGQGPELLVQFQDESVVDDSQLPKDRFSAERLKGVDSTLKIQPAELGDSAMYLCASSHRSGDRGSLDYGYTFGSGTRLTVV.